The next 13 T cell receptor beta chains were all read from a single sample in a study of T cell repertoires in cytomegalovirus infection. TCRdb independently ran MiXCR on the reads; one entry per CDR3 protein. This table has roughly 160,000 distinct CDR3 sequences, less than 25% appearing once. These receptors lack a known antigen. The sample in question was CD8+ T cells from cultured PBMCs, obtained from culture after CMV antigen stimulation. The source of these receptors is a human donor in good health (CMV status not recorded). Some clones in this sample may be carry-over from other donors' samples.

V is TRBV12-3 or TRBV12-4 and J is TRBJ2-7; D unresolved. With 6 bases removed from V and 2 bases from J, the gap between germline ends came to 11 bases. CDR3 size: 13 residues. The CDR3 nucleotides are TGTGCCAGCAGCTCAGTATTGCCCTACGAGCAGTACTTC. Its translation: CASSSVLPYEQYF.

This clonotype was observed a handful of times. The chain joins TRBV7-9 to TRBJ1-1; no clear D. The germline V and J ends were trimmed by 5 bases and 3 bases, with 16 bases remaining between them. The germline CDR1 and CDR2 sequences are SEHNR and FQNEAQ (reference sequence). The CDR3 totals 15 residues. The CDR3 spells CASSPRVARDTEAFF. The CDR3, as DNA: TGTGCCAGCAGCCCACGGGTAGCTAGGGACACTGAAGCTTTCTTT. Full variable domain (rest looked up from reference TRBV7-9 and TRBJ1-1): DTGVSQNPRHKITKRGQNVTFRCDPISEHNRLYWYRQTLGQGPEFLTYFQNEAQLEKSRLLSDRFSAERPKGSFSTLEIQRTEQGDSAMYLCASSPRVARDTEAFFGQGTRLTVV.

The rearrangement joins TRBV12-3 or TRBV12-4 to TRBJ1-5; D ambiguous. With 2 bases removed from V and 2 bases from J, the gap between germline ends came to 10 bases. There are 15 residues in the CDR3. CDR3 loop: CASSLQVPGNQPQHF. The CDR3 DNA follows: TGTGCCAGCAGTTTACAGGTACCCGGCAATCAGCCCCAGCATTTT.

Comment on this clonotype: One end of the junction is discordant with germline, which a read error may explain. The rearrangement uses TRBV7-6 and TRBJ1-1; D possibly corresponds to TRBD1 (6 bases). Per germline, CDR1 SGHVS and CDR2 FNYEAQ. This CDR3 is 12 amino acids long. CDR3: CASRLGGTEAFF. The CDR3 bases are TGTGCCAGCAGGTTAGGGGGGACTGAAGCTTTCTTT.

The CDR3 coding sequence is TGTGCCACCAGTGAGTCCGGGAGGCTTTACACCTTC. Protein sequence: CATSESGRLYTF. The chain uses TRBV24-1 and TRBJ1-2; D gene uncertain. V was cut by 4 bases and J by 11 bases, with 13 bases left in between. The CDR3 has 12 residues. The germline V gene encodes CDR1 KGHDR and CDR2 SFDVKD.

This clonotype was seen a few times. The chain recombines TRBV5-5 with TRBJ2-5; D is perhaps TRBD2 (6 bases). Trimming left V 1 base short and J 0 bases short, with 10 bases between. CDR1 SGHKS and CDR2 YYEKEE come from the germline V gene (reference sequence). This CDR3 is built from 15 residues. In DNA, the CDR3 is TGTGCCAGCAGCTTGTTCGGGACTCACCAAGAGACCCAGTACTTC. Translation: CASSLFGTHQETQYF.

This clonotype was observed a few times. The chain employs TRBV4-1 and TRBJ2-5; 8 bases map to TRBD1. The germline gives CDR1 MGHRA, CDR2 YSYEKL. After removal of 0 bases from V and 4 bases from J, the junction contained 10 bases not matched to a gene. The CDR3 runs 17 residues. Here the CDR3 DNA reads TGCGCCAGCAGCCAAGAAGGAGTCCAGGGGGCGCGAGAGACCCAGTACTTC. Translation gives CASSQEGVQGARETQYF.

The rearrangement joins TRBV4-2 to TRBJ2-1, with 15 positions matching TRBD2. CDR3 length: 19 amino acids. With V trimmed by 2 bases and J by 5 bases, 10 bases remained unmatched. Germline CDR1 LGHNA, CDR2 YNFKEQ. The CDR3 loop reads CASSQRGTSGGSPNNEQFF. The CDR3 DNA follows: TGTGCCAGCAGCCAAAGGGGGACTAGCGGGGGGAGCCCAAACAATGAGCAGTTCTTC.

V is TRBV5-1 and J is TRBJ2-7, with D possibly called TRBD1 or TRBD2 (5 bases each). This CDR3 is built from 15 residues. The germline gives CDR1 SGHRS, CDR2 YFSETQ. V lost 7 bases, J lost 4 bases, and 21 bases lay in between. CDR3: CASRLGASLVYEQYF. Here the CDR3 DNA reads TGCGCCAGCCGCCTTGGGGCCTCACTAGTATACGAGCAGTACTTC.

There are a few counts of this clonotype. The rearrangement joins TRBV2 to TRBJ2-7; D is perhaps TRBD1 (6 bases). Germline values: CDR1 SNHLY, CDR2 FYNNEI. With 8 bases removed from V and 5 bases from J, the gap between germline ends came to 16 bases. CDR3 size: 13 residues. The DNA for the CDR3 is TGTGCCAGCGTTGTGCTTAGGACAGACGAGCAGTACTTC. Its protein product is CASVVLRTDEQYF.

The gene calls are TRBV7-2 and TRBJ1-5; possible D gene TRBD1, 5 bases. Germline V gene sequence: CDR1 SGHTA, CDR2 FQGNSA. Trimming took 4 bases from V and 0 from J, leaving 10 bases between them. The CDR3 sequence is 15 residues long. CDR3 region: CASSSGAYSNQPQHF. The CDR3 DNA reads as TGTGCCAGCAGCTCCGGGGCTTATAGCAATCAGCCCCAGCATTTT.

A few counts support this clonotype. This chain uses TRBV10-3 with TRBJ1-2; no reliable D call. V lost 2 bases and J 0 bases, leaving 22 bases between the germline ends. The CDR3 totals 19 residues. In germline, CDR1 is ENHRY, CDR2 SYGVKD. The CDR3 loop reads CAISELEMRRQVTNYGYTF. The CDR3 nucleotides read TGTGCCATCAGTGAGCTTGAAATGAGACGGCAGGTTACTAACTATGGCTACACCTTC.

The sample holds a few counts of this clonotype. This chain connects TRBV2 to TRBJ2-7; the match to TRBD2 covers 11 bases. The CDR3 loop spans 18 amino acids. Trimming removed 6 bases from V and 0 bases from J; junction bases left unmatched: 13. Germline-derived CDR1 and CDR2 are SNHLY and FYNNEI. The CDR3 sequence is CASRLTSGGALDSYEQYF. DNA for the CDR3: TGTGCCAGCAGGCTAACTAGCGGGGGCGCCTTGGACTCCTACGAGCAGTACTTC.